This TCR beta chain appears in the sequencing data of a study of OX40 agonist ivuxolimab in advanced cancers. Study background: Among those enrolled, mean age was about 62 years (range roughly 20 to 85) and 75% to 85% were male. Of the patients, three showed partial responses, one with hepatocellular carcinoma and two with cutaneous melanoma.

Study-level points and caveats: Dose levels from 0.1 to 3.0 mg/kg saw CD4+ and CD8+ blood T cells expand clonally by week 6.

Comment on this clone: Its antigen is not known.

V was shortened by 6 bases and J by 1 base, with 19 bases between the two germline ends. Germline lookup yields CDR1 MDHEN and CDR2 SYDVKM. This CDR3 comprises 16 residues. Clones were read by immunoSEQ multiplex PCR, and TCRdb kept only the in-frame ones, dropping some. The profile shows tens of thousands of clones, 85% to 90% of them singletons. Researchers took blood at baseline, on cycle 4 day 1, and on cycle 7 day 1. This material consisted of CD4+ or CD8+ T cells sorted from blood, taken in a trial of the OX40 agonist ivuxolimab. The sequence derives from an adult with an advanced solid tumor such as melanoma, head and neck, liver or kidney cancer. This chain connects TRBV28 to TRBJ2-7; D may be TRBD2 (5 bases). DNA for the CDR3: TGTGCCAGCAGCATGCGACGGAGGAAGAGTTCCTACGAGCAGTACTTC. This gives the protein CASSMRRRKSSYEQYF.